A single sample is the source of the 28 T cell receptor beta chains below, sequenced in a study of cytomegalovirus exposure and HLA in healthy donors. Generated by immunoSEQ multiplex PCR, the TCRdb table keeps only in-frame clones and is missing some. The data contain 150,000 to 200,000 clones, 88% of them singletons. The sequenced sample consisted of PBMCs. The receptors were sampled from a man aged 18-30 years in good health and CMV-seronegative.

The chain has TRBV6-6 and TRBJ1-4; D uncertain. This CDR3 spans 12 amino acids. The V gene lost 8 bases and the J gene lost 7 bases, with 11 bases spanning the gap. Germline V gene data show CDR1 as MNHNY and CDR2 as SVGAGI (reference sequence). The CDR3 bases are TGTGCCAGCGCGCGGGTGGCTGAAAAACTGTTTTTT. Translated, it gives CASARVAEKLFF.

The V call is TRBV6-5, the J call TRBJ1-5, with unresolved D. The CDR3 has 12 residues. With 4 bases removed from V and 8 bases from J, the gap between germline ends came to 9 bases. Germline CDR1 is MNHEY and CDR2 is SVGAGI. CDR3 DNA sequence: TGTGCCAGCAGTTCCAGTCGTGAGCCCCAGCATTTT. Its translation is CASSSSREPQHF.

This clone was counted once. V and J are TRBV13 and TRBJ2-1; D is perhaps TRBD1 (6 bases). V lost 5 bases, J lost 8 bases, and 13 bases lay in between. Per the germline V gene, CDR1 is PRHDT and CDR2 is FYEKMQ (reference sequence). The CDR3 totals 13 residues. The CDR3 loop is CASSPNRDDEQFF. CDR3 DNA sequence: TGTGCCAGCAGCCCGAACAGGGACGATGAGCAGTTCTTC.

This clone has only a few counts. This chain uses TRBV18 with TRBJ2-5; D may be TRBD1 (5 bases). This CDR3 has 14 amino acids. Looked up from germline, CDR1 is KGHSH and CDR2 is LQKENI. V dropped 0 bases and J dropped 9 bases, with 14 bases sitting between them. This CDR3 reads CASSPPQGVGAQYF. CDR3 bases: TGTGCCAGCTCACCACCCCAGGGTGTTGGGGCCCAGTACTTC.

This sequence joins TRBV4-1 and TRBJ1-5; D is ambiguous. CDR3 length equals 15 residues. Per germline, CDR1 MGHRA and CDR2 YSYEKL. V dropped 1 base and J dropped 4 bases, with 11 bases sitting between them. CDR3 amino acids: CASSQGSYLNQPQHF. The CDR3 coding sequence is TGCGCCAGCAGCCAAGGGAGTTACCTGAATCAGCCCCAGCATTTT.

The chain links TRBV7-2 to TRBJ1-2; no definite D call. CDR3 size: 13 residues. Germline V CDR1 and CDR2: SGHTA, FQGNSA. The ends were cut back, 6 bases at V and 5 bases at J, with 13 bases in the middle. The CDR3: CASSSIAGYGYTF. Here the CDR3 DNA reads TGTGCCAGCAGTTCCATTGCAGGTTATGGCTACACCTTC.

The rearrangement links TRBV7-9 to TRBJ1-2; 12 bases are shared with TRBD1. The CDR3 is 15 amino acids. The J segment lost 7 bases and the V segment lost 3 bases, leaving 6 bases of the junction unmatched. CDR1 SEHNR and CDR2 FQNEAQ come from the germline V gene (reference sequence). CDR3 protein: CASSLGQGAVGGYTF. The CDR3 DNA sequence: TGTGCCAGCAGCTTGGGACAGGGGGCAGTGGGTGGCTACACCTTC.

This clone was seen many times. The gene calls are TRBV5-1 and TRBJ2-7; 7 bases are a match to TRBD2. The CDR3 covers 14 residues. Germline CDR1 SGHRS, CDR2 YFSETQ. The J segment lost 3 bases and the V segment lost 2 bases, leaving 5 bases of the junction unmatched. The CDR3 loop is CASSFLAESYEQYF. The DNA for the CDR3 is TGCGCCAGCAGCTTCCTAGCGGAAAGCTACGAGCAGTACTTC.

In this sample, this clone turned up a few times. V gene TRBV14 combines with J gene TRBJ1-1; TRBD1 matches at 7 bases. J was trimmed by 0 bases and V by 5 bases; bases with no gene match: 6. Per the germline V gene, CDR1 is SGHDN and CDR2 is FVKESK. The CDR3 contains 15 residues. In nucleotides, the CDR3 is TGTGCCAGCAGCGAATACAGGGGAATGAACACTGAAGCTTTCTTT. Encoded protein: CASSEYRGMNTEAFF.

The CDR3 DNA reads TGTGCCAGCAGCGCCCTAGGGGGCCTGACTGAAGCTTTCTTT. Translating gives CASSALGGLTEAFF. The V call is TRBV9, the J call TRBJ1-1, with 7 bases that match TRBD1. The germline CDR1 and CDR2 sequences are SGDLS and YYNGEE. This CDR3 has 14 residues. The trim removed 3 bases at V and 5 bases at J, leaving 7 bases unmatched.

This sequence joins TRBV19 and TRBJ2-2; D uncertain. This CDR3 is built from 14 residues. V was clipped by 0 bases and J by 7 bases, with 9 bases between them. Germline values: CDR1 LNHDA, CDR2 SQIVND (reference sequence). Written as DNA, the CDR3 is TGTGCCAGTAGTATAGATCCAGCGCACGGGGAGCTGTTTTTT. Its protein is CASSIDPAHGELFF.

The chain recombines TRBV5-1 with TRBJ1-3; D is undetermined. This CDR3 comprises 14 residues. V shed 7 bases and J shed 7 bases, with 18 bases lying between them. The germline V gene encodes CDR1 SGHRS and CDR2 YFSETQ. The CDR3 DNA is TGCGCCAGCCCCTCGTCGAGCTACCGGAACACCATATATTTT. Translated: CASPSSSYRNTIYF.

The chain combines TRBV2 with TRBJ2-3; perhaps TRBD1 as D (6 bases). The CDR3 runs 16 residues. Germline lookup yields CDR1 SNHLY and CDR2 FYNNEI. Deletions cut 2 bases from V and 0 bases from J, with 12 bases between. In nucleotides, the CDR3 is TGTGCCAGCAGTGAACAAGACAGGATTAGCACAGATACGCAGTATTTT. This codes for CASSEQDRISTDTQYF.

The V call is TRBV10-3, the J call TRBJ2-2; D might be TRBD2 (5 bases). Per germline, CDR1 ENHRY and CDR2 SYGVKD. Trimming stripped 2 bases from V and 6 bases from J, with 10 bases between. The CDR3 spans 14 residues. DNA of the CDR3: TGTGCCATCAGTGAGCGGGAAATTCCCGGGGAGCTGTTTTTT. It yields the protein CAISEREIPGELFF.

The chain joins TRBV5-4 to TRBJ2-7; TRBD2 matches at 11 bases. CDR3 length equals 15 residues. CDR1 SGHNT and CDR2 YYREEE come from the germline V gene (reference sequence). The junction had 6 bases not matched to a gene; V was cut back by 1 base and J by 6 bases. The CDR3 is CASSLKLAGASEQYF. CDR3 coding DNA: TGTGCCAGCAGCTTGAAACTAGCGGGAGCATCCGAGCAGTACTTC.

CDR3 loop: CASSEGSLGGLSPQHF. The CDR3 region has the DNA TGTGCCAGCAGTGAGGGTTCTCTTGGGGGACTCTCTCCCCAGCATTTT. V and J are TRBV6-1 and TRBJ1-5, with D possibly being TRBD1 (5 bases). There are 16 residues in the CDR3. Trimming cost V 3 bases and J 10 bases, with 22 bases left between them. Germline assignment: CDR1 MNHNS and CDR2 SASEGT.

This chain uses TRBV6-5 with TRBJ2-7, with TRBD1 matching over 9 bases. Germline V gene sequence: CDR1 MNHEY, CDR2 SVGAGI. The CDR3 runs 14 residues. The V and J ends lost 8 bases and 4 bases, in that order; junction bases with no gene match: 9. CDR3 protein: CASSSGQGSYEQYF. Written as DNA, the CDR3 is TGTGCCAGCTCCTCGGGACAGGGCTCTTACGAGCAGTACTTC.

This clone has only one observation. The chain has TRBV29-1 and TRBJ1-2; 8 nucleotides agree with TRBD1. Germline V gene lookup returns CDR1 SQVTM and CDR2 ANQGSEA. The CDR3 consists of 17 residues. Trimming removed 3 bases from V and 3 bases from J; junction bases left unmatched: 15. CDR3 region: CSVDNRDRSRDDYGYTF. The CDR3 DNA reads TGCAGCGTTGACAACCGGGACAGGAGTAGGGATGACTATGGCTACACCTTC.

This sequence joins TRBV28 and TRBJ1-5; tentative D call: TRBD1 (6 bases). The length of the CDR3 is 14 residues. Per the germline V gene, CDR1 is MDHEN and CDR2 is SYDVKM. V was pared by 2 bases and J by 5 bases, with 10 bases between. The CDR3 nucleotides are TGTGCCAGCAGTTTAACAGGGTTTCATCAGCCCCAGCATTTT. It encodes CASSLTGFHQPQHF. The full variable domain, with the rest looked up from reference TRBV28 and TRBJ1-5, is DVKVTQSSRYLVKRTGEKVFLECVQDMDHENMFWYRQDPGLGLRLIYFSYDVKMKEKGDIPEGYSVSREKKERFSLILESASTNQTSMYLCASSLTGFHQPQHFGDGTRLSIL.

CDR3 protein: CASSYSLSYEQYF. The CDR3 DNA is TGTGCCAGCAGCTACTCCCTCTCCTACGAGCAGTACTTC. V usage is TRBV27 and J usage is TRBJ2-7, with D hard to call. Trimming removed 6 bases from V and 0 bases from J, with 9 bases in between. Germline V CDR1 and CDR2: MNHEY, SMNVEV (reference sequence). The CDR3 covers 13 residues.

CDR3 region: CASSDPGGGEYNEQFF. The CDR3 bases are TGTGCCAGCAGCGACCCGGGGGGTGGGGAATACAATGAGCAGTTCTTC. This rearrangement joins TRBV9 to TRBJ2-1; 7 bases match TRBD2. CDR1 is SGDLS, CDR2 YYNGEE, per germline. Trimming at V came to 3 bases and at J to 4 bases, leaving 10 bases not matched to a gene. The CDR3 loop spans 16 amino acids.

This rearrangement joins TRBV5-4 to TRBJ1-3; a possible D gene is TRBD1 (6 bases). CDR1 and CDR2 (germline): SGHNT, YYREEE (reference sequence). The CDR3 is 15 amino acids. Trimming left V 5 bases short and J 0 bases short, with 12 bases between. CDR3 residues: CASSLDRSSGNTIYF. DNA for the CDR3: TGTGCCAGCAGTCTAGACAGGAGCTCTGGAAACACCATATATTTT.

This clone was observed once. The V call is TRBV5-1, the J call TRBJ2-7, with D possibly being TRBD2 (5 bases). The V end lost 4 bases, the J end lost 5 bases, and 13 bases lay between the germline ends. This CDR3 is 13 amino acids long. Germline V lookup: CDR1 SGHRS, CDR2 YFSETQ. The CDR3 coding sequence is TGCGCCAGCAGCCTCCCCCTAGCCGACGAGCAGTACTTC. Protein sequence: CASSLPLADEQYF.

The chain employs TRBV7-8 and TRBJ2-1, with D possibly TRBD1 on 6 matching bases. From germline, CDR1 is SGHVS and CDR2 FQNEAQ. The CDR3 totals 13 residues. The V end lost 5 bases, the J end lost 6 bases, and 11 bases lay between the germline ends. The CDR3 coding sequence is TGTGCCAGCAGCAATACAGGGAGCAATGAGCAGTTCTTC. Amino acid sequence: CASSNTGSNEQFF.

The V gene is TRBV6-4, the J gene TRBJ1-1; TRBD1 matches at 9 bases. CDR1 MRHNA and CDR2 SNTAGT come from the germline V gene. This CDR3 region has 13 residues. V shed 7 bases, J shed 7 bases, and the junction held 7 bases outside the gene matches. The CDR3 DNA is TGTGCCAGCATTGAGGACAGGGGAGGTGAAGCTTTCTTT. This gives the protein CASIEDRGGEAFF.

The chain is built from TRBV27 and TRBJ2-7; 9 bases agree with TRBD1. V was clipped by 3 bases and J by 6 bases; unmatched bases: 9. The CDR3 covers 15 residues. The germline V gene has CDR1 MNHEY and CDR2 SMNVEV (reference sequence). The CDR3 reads CASSFQGTGSAEQYF. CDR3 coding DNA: TGTGCCAGCAGTTTTCAGGGGACAGGGTCCGCCGAGCAGTACTTC.

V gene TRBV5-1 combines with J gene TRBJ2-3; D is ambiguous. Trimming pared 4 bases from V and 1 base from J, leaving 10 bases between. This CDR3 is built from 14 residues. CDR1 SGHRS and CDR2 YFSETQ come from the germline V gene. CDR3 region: CASSGTRGTDTQYF. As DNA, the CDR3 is TGCGCCAGCAGCGGTACACGGGGCACAGATACGCAGTATTTT.

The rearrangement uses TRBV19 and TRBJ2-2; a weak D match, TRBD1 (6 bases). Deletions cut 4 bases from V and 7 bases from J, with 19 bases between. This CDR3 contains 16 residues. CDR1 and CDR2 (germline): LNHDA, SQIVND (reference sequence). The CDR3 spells CASSSRLAGEGGELFF. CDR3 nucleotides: TGTGCCAGTAGTAGTCGTTTGGCAGGGGAAGGCGGGGAGCTGTTTTTT.